This TCR beta chain was documented in a study of PD-L1 blockade in urothelial cancer (dated by TCRdb to the late 2010s). Notes on the research overall: Every patient began therapy at some point between 2014 and 2015 and was given atezolizumab 1,200 mg intravenously every 3 weeks. Durable clinical benefit was defined as progression-free survival longer than 6 months, and TCR features were also tested against progression-free and overall survival. Blood samples gave median yields of about 150,000 T cells and some 84,000 unique TCRs, along with a median clonality of 0.080. Around 30 patients had pretreatment blood TCR-seq, some 24 had at least one posttreatment blood collection, and some 24 had tumor TCR-seq. Under ten patients achieved durable clinical benefit and approximately 19 did not. The study, an exploratory multi-omic analysis, examined somatic, immune and clinical correlates of response to PD-L1 blockade with atezolizumab in urothelial cancer. TCR sequencing covered pretreatment tumor samples and matched, serially collected peripheral blood taken before and after atezolizumab treatment. In the same patients, whole exome sequencing and RNA sequencing of pretreatment tumors were performed in addition to TCR sequencing. About 90% of the roughly 29 patients were identified as males with urothelial cancer of bladder origin, and a prior smoking history was reported by 18 of 29 patients. Blood samples were analyzed at 3 weeks after treatment start (second dose) and at 6 weeks after treatment start. An ECOG performance status of 0 or 1 was recorded for the patients, and 0 to 3 prior chemotherapy regimens had been received by the patients.

A word on this clone: It lacks a known antigen. No base-level quality is on record; no much larger clone is a single base apart.

From the cysteine through the phenylalanine, the CDR3 covers 14 amino acids. Solely the CDR3 DNA is kept, with 42 bases framed from the first base. Trimming removed 0 bases from V and 7 bases from J, leaving 13 bases between the germline ends. According to the germline V gene, CDR1 reads SGHDT and CDR2 reads YYEEEE. Synthetic TCR analog templates were spiked into each PCR so that absolute template abundance could be estimated from read counts. The immunoSEQ assay was used to amplify TCRbeta CDR3 regions from genomic DNA with bias-controlled V and J gene primers. Sequencing of rearranged TCRbeta segments was performed at approximately 20X coverage. In the original analysis: Clustering was used to correct sequencing errors, and CDR3s were annotated against IMGT so that V, D and J genes could be assigned. Downstream analyses used only productive TCRbeta rearrangements and left out out-of-frame or stop-codon sequences. To compute clonality, Shannon entropy was normalized by the log of the number of unique productive sequences and then subtracted from one. Fisher's exact test with Benjamini-Hochberg correction, at a threshold of adjusted p below 0.01, was used to find clones that differed between time points or between blood and tumor. What TCRdb holds here is the immuneACCESS table cut down to in-frame rearrangements. Part of the clones is not present; checked against another copy, under half of the missing clones reflect an unresolved V gene, and the others are unexplained. Clonal size and the V and J genes are those of that table, whereas D and trimming came from the DNA. For this sample the table gives 50,000 or so clones, of which roughly 84% were detected only once. In total, the top ten clones hold roughly 20% of the sample.

The paper as a whole reports these results and caveats: Improved progression-free and overall survival was found to be associated with pretreatment peripheral blood TCR clonality below the median. Greater expansion of tumor-associated TCR clones in peripheral blood 3 weeks after the start of treatment was observed in patients with durable benefit (n ≈ 22, p = 0.022). Because the sample size was small (n ≈ 27) and many exploratory analyses were performed, the results are intended to be hypothesis-generating.

The time point label here, explained by the study, means: pretreatment peripheral blood. A total of 29 patients with locally advanced or metastatic urothelial carcinoma, treated at Memorial Sloan Kettering on a trial protocol, made up the cohort. Peripheral blood mononuclear cells were collected pretreatment and during treatment, at between 1 and 8 total time points per patient. The Qiagen DNeasy Blood extraction kit was used to purify genomic DNA from total PBMCs and tumor samples. PBMCs were collected pretreatment and during treatment, and were isolated and stored as previously described. The V and J genes are TRBV5-6 and TRBJ1-2; the D gene remains uncertain. This TCR was recovered from a man between 60 and 75 years old with urothelial cancer. The material was PBMCs, obtained around atezolizumab (anti-PD-L1) treatment. The DNA is TGTGCCAGCAGCTTGGCCGCCGCGGGGAGTGGCTACACCTTC. Translated, it gives CASSLAAAGSGYTF. The CDR3, completed at both ends by the reference TRBV5-6 and TRBJ1-2 genes, gives the full variable domain DAGVTQSPTHLIKTRGQQVTLRCSPKSGHDTVSWYQQALGQGPQFIFQYYEEEERQRGNFPDRFSGHQFPNYSSELNVNALLLGDSALYLCASSLAAAGSGYTFGSGTRLTVV.